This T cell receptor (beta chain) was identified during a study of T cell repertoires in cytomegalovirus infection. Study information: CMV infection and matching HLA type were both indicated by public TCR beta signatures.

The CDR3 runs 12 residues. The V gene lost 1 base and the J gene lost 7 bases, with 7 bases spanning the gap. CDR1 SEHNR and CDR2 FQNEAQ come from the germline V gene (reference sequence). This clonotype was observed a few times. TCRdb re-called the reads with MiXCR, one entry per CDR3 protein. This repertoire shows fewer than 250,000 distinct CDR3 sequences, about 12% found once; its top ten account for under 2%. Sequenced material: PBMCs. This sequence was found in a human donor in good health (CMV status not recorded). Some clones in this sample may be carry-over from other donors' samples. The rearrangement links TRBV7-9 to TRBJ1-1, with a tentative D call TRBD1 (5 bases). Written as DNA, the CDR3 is TGTGCCAGCAGCTTAGGGGACGGTGAAGCTTTCTTT. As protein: CASSLGDGEAFF. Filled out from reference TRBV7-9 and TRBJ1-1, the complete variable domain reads DTGVSQNPRHKITKRGQNVTFRCDPISEHNRLYWYRQTLGQGPEFLTYFQNEAQLEKSRLLSDRFSAERPKGSFSTLEIQRTEQGDSAMYLCASSLGDGEAFFGQGTRLTVV.